Shown below are 28 T cell receptor beta chains from a single sample sequenced in a study of cytotoxic CD8 clonotypes in ibrutinib-treated CLL (dated by TCRdb to 2020 to 2023). Library preparation employed the immunoSEQ multiplex PCR assay. This immuneACCESS table, as held by TCRdb, lists in-frame sequences with V and J called but not all clones. Of the missing ones, under half trace to an unresolved V gene in checked studies; the others have no known cause. The sample profile shows approximately 91,000 clones; about 85% of them were found once. Of the sample, nearly 5% falls within the top ten clones. Read against the paper, the sample's time point label means: 12 months on ibrutinib. Source: PBMCs, taken after 12 months of ibrutinib treatment. These TCRs come from a human donor with chronic lymphocytic leukemia.

This chain links TRBV5-4 with TRBJ2-5; D may match TRBD1 or TRBD2 (5 bases each). This CDR3 contains 14 residues. Germline V gives CDR1 SGHNT, CDR2 YYREEE (reference sequence). Trimming took 7 bases from V and 1 from J, leaving 14 bases between them. CDR3 bases: TGTGCCAGCGGACCCACCGGGACCCAAGAGACCCAGTACTTC. Translating it yields CASGPTGTQETQYF.

This sequence joins TRBV6-6 and TRBJ1-5; TRBD1 might be the D (6 bases). CDR3 length equals 16 residues. From germline, CDR1 is MNHNY and CDR2 SVGAGI (reference sequence). The ends were cut back, 2 bases at V and 9 bases at J, with 20 bases in the middle. The CDR3 sequence is CASSYTTRGEGGPQHF. CDR3 DNA sequence: TGTGCCAGCAGTTACACAACCAGGGGAGAAGGGGGGCCCCAGCATTTT.

V is TRBV7-2 and J is TRBJ2-4; D gene unclear. V gave up 8 bases and J gave up 0 bases, with 14 bases separating them. CDR3 size: 15 residues. Germline V gene data show CDR1 as SGHTA and CDR2 as FQGNSA. This CDR3 reads CASPAAEQAKNIQYF. Written as DNA, the CDR3 is TGTGCCAGCCCGGCGGCAGAACAAGCCAAAAACATTCAGTACTTC. Supplemented by reference TRBV7-2 and TRBJ2-4, the full variable domain reads GAGVSQSPSNKVTEKGKDVELRCDPISGHTALYWYRQSLGQGLEFLIYFQGNSAPDKSGLPSDRFSAERTGGSVSTLTIQRTQQEDSAVYLCASPAAEQAKNIQYFGAGTRLSVL.

The genes are TRBV6-4 and TRBJ2-3, with D possibly TRBD2 on 5 matching bases. The CDR3 contains 13 residues. Between the trimmed V and J ends, which lost 2 bases and 8 bases, there was a span of 11 bases. Germline V gene data show CDR1 as MRHNA and CDR2 as SNTAGT. In DNA form, the CDR3 reads TGTGCCAGCAGTGACGAGATCCGGGGTACGCAGTATTTT. As protein: CASSDEIRGTQYF.

The chain carries TRBV6-1 and TRBJ1-1, with unresolved D. Germline CDR1 is MNHNS and CDR2 is SASEGT. V was trimmed by 0 bases and J by 7 bases, leaving 12 bases between them. This CDR3 has 14 amino acids. CDR3: CASSEARGLGEAFF. The CDR3 nucleotides are TGTGCCAGCAGTGAAGCGCGAGGGTTGGGTGAAGCTTTCTTT.

The CDR3 region has the DNA TGTGCCAGCAGCCACGGCCCGGGGGGACTAGCGTCGGAGACCCAGTACTTC. It encodes CASSHGPGGLASETQYF. V usage is TRBV14 and J usage is TRBJ2-5, with 10 bases that match TRBD2. Losses at the gene ends were 3 bases for V and 5 bases for J; bases not matched to a gene: 12. The V gene's germline CDR1 is SGHDN and CDR2 FVKESK. CDR3 length: 17 amino acids.

This chain uses TRBV7-9 with TRBJ1-4, with D possibly matching TRBD1 (5 bases). The V end was cut by 7 bases, the J end by 8 bases, with 17 bases between. CDR1 is SEHNR and CDR2 is FQNEAQ in the germline V gene (reference sequence). This CDR3 comprises 14 residues. CDR3 coding DNA: TGTGCCAGCACGGAGGTTGGGACGTGGGAAAAACTGTTTTTT. Residues: CASTEVGTWEKLFF.

This clone has only one observation. V gene TRBV7-2 combines with J gene TRBJ1-3; unclear D gene. Trimming took 7 bases from V and 0 from J, leaving 10 bases between them. The CDR3 length is 14 residues. In germline, CDR1 is SGHTA, CDR2 FQGNSA. The DNA for the CDR3 is TGTGCCAGCACCGAATTTCCCTCTGGAAACACCATATATTTT. It translates to CASTEFPSGNTIYF.

V gene TRBV30 combines with J gene TRBJ2-4; tentative D call: TRBD2 (6 bases). Germline loops: CDR1 GTSNPN, CDR2 SVGIG (reference sequence). The CDR3 contains 11 residues. V lost 5 bases to trimming and J lost 11 bases, with 13 bases between them. In nucleotides, the CDR3 is TGTGCCTGGGATCCCGGGGGAGTTCAGTACTTC. Amino acid sequence: CAWDPGGVQYF. Full variable domain (outside the CDR3, taken from reference TRBV30 and TRBJ2-4): SQTIHQWPATLVQPVGSPLSLECTVEGTSNPNLYWYRQAAGRGLQLLFYSVGIGQISSEVPQNLSASRPQDRQFILSSKKLLLSDSGFYLCAWDPGGVQYFGAGTRLSVL.

The chain uses TRBV5-6 and TRBJ1-4, with D perhaps matching TRBD1 (6 bases). Per the germline V gene, CDR1 is SGHDT and CDR2 is YYEEEE. V dropped 0 bases and J dropped 8 bases, with 11 bases sitting between them. The CDR3 sequence is 14 residues long. DNA of the CDR3: TGTGCCAGCAGCTTGGGTTCCAGGGGCGAAAAACTGTTTTTT. Protein sequence: CASSLGSRGEKLFF.

Concerning this clone: The sample contains more than one DNA sequence encoding this CDR3. V gene TRBV9 combines with J gene TRBJ1-3, with D unresolved. The length of the CDR3 is 13 residues. V lost 0 bases, J lost 4 bases, and 5 bases lay in between. CDR1 SGDLS and CDR2 YYNGEE come from the germline V gene. Written as DNA, the CDR3 is TGTGCCAGCAGCGTAGGCGGGGGAAACACCATATATTTT. Translating it yields CASSVGGGNTIYF. The full variable domain, rest sourced from reference TRBV9 and TRBJ1-3, is DSGVTQTPKHLITATGQRVTLRCSPRSGDLSVYWYQQSLDQGLQFLIQYYNGEERAKGNILERFSAQQFPDLHSELNLSSLELGDSALYFCASSVGGGNTIYFGEGSWLTVV.

This clone showed up just a few times. This chain connects TRBV7-6 to TRBJ1-1; tentatively, D is TRBD1 (5 bases). The CDR3 loop spans 12 amino acids. Germline V gives CDR1 SGHVS, CDR2 FNYEAQ. V lost 5 bases and J 6 bases, leaving 10 bases between the germline ends. CDR3 in amino acids: CASSPSGAEAFF. In DNA, the CDR3 is TGTGCCAGCAGCCCCTCGGGGGCTGAAGCTTTCTTT.

J is TRBJ2-2 and V is TRBV7-2; D might be TRBD2 (7 bases). V shed 5 bases and J shed 7 bases, with 17 bases lying between them. The CDR3 contains 15 residues. The germline gives CDR1 SGHTA, CDR2 FQGNSA. This chain's CDR3 is CASSPRGGAGGELFF. CDR3 sequence (DNA): TGTGCCAGCAGCCCCCGTGGGGGGGCTGGCGGGGAGCTGTTTTTT.

This clone has a handful of counts. V is TRBV18 and J is TRBJ2-7, with 7 nucleotides matching TRBD1. Germline V lookup: CDR1 KGHSH, CDR2 LQKENI. The length of the CDR3 is 15 residues. The junction had 8 bases not matched to a gene; V was cut back by 0 bases and J by 6 bases. CDR3 sequence: CASSPPGQSAVEQYF. DNA for the CDR3: TGTGCCAGCTCACCACCGGGACAGTCAGCCGTCGAGCAGTACTTC.

The chain has TRBV13 and TRBJ2-7; D call uncertain. The V end was cut by 5 bases, the J end by 0 bases, with 11 bases between. The CDR3 covers 14 residues. Germline V gene data show CDR1 as PRHDT and CDR2 as FYEKMQ (reference sequence). The DNA of the CDR3 is TGTGCCAGCAGCCCCGGGCCTAGCTCCTACGAGCAGTACTTC. This codes for CASSPGPSSYEQYF. Drawing the rest from reference TRBV13 and TRBJ2-7, the complete variable domain is AAGVIQSPRHLIKEKRETATLKCYPIPRHDTVYWYQQGPGQDPQFLISFYEKMQSDKGSIPDRFSAQQFSDYHSELNMSSLELGDSALYFCASSPGPSSYEQYFGPGTRLTVT.

This chain uses TRBV6-5 with TRBJ1-2; D uncertain. V was pared by 2 bases and J by 7 bases, with 8 bases between. The CDR3 runs 12 residues. CDR1 and CDR2 from the germline V gene are MNHEY and SVGAGI. In DNA form, the CDR3 reads TGTGCCAGCAGTTACCCCTCCGGTGGCTACACCTTC. This sequence encodes CASSYPSGGYTF.

The CDR3 coding sequence is TGTGCCAGCAGTGACAGAGGCTATGGCTACACCTTC. As protein: CASSDRGYGYTF. The chain is built from TRBV6-5 and TRBJ1-2, with D maybe TRBD1 (5 bases). The CDR3 is 12 residues long. Trimming shortened V by 5 bases and J by 4 bases, and 8 bases separated the two germline ends. CDR1 is MNHEY, CDR2 SVGAGI, per germline.

CDR3 sequence reads: CASSSQLAGYEQYF. The CDR3 nucleotides read TGCGCCAGCAGCAGCCAACTAGCGGGCTACGAGCAGTACTTC. The rearrangement uses TRBV5-1 and TRBJ2-7; 9 bases line up with TRBD2. The CDR3 covers 14 residues. Germline V gene data show CDR1 as SGHRS and CDR2 as YFSETQ. After removal of 4 bases from V and 3 bases from J, the junction contained 5 bases not matched to a gene.

This clone showed up just a few times. V and J are TRBV19 and TRBJ2-7, with D perhaps TRBD1 or TRBD2 (5 bases each). V was pared by 7 bases and J by 3 bases, with 13 bases between. In germline, CDR1 is LNHDA, CDR2 SQIVND (reference sequence). The CDR3 consists of 13 residues. CDR3 sequence: CASTIPGGYEQYF. The CDR3 DNA follows: TGTGCCAGTACCATCCCTGGGGGCTACGAGCAGTACTTC.

The chain uses TRBV30 and TRBJ2-2; perhaps TRBD1 as D (6 bases). Germline CDR1 GTSNPN, CDR2 SVGIG (reference sequence). Deletions cut 3 bases from V and 8 bases from J, with 13 bases between. The CDR3 totals 13 residues. As DNA, the CDR3 is TGTGCCTGGAGACCCCAGGGGCGGGGGGAGCTGTTTTTT. This codes for CAWRPQGRGELFF.

V usage is TRBV4-3 and J usage is TRBJ2-6, with D perhaps matching TRBD2 (6 bases). Trimming removed 3 bases at V and 2 bases at J, with 11 bases between. Germline values: CDR1 LGHNA, CDR2 YSLEER. This CDR3 region has 16 residues. For the CDR3, the DNA is TGCGCCAGCAGCCAGTCCCCGGGGGCTGGGGCCAACGTCCTGACTTTC. As protein: CASSQSPGAGANVLTF.

This chain links TRBV6-5 with TRBJ2-7; 7 nucleotides line up with TRBD2. V gave up 7 bases and J gave up 4 bases; unmatched junction bases: 10. Germline lookup yields CDR1 MNHEY and CDR2 SVGAGI. The CDR3 runs to 14 residues. CDR3: CASTWGGDGYEQYF. Written as DNA, the CDR3 is TGTGCCAGCACCTGGGGAGGGGATGGGTACGAGCAGTACTTC.

This clone showed up just a few times. The V and J genes are TRBV10-3 and TRBJ1-2, with D unclear. In germline, CDR1 is ENHRY, CDR2 SYGVKD. The V gene lost 0 bases and the J gene lost 2 bases, with 4 bases spanning the gap. CDR3 size: 13 residues. Here the CDR3 DNA reads TGTGCCATCAGTGAGTCGCTCAACTATGGCTACACCTTC. This sequence encodes CAISESLNYGYTF.

This clone was found once. This chain joins TRBV6-5 and TRBJ1-1, with a weak D call TRBD1 (5 bases). V lost 7 bases, J lost 5 bases, and 17 bases lay in between. Germline V gives CDR1 MNHEY, CDR2 SVGAGI. This CDR3 region has 14 residues. In nucleotides, the CDR3 is TGTGCCAGCACCACAGGAGGAGGGAGGACTGAAGCTTTCTTT. It translates to CASTTGGGRTEAFF.

This clone was seen a handful of times. The chain links TRBV2 to TRBJ2-3; D gene unclear. V lost 2 bases, J lost 3 bases, and 3 bases lay in between. The CDR3 is made up of 12 amino acids. Germline lookup yields CDR1 SNHLY and CDR2 FYNNEI. CDR3 sequence (DNA): TGTGCCAGCAGTGAAATGACAGATACGCAGTATTTT. It is translated as CASSEMTDTQYF.

The gene calls are TRBV28 and TRBJ1-2; D unclear. The V end was cut by 6 bases, the J end by 4 bases, with 3 bases between. Germline CDR1 is MDHEN and CDR2 is SYDVKM. There are 10 residues in the CDR3. The CDR3 sequence: CASRSYGYTF. The CDR3 bases are TGTGCCAGCAGGTCCTATGGCTACACCTTC.

Comments on this clone: The same CDR3 arises from other DNA sequences in this sample as well. This rearrangement joins TRBV27 to TRBJ2-7; possibly TRBD1 for D (5 bases). CDR1 is MNHEY, CDR2 SMNVEV, per germline (reference sequence). The CDR3 loop spans 13 amino acids. V lost 3 bases and J 4 bases, leaving 10 bases between the germline ends. Here the CDR3 reads CASSFSQGYEQYF. The CDR3 DNA reads TGTGCCAGCAGTTTCTCCCAGGGTTACGAGCAGTACTTC.

The chain recombines TRBV7-9 with TRBJ1-1, with D possibly being TRBD1 (5 bases). Trimming pared 4 bases from V and 6 bases from J, leaving 6 bases between. Germline V gene data show CDR1 as SEHNR and CDR2 as FQNEAQ (reference sequence). This CDR3 spans 11 amino acids. The DNA of the CDR3 is TGTGCCAGCAGCTCGACAGCTGAAGCTTTCTTT. It codes for CASSSTAEAFF.